The entry below gives a single TCR beta chain sequence along with its context. Its specific antigen is unknown. One base away there is no much larger clone; base qualities are not given. This sample is drawn from a study of CD8+ T cells in alopecia areata listed by TCRdb under 2018. For the wider study: High-throughput TCRbeta sequencing was used to examine T cell clonal expansion in alopecia areata in both the C3H/HeJ mouse model and human patients. Scalp clonality was compared across normal scalp (n=4), patchy alopecia areata scalp (n=8), and alopecia totalis/universalis scalp (n=8). RNA came from the PAXgene miRNA kit for fixed scalp, the miRNeasy kit for PBMCs, and the RNeasy kit for mouse skin. Human TCRbeta sequencing covered scalp tissue and sorted CD4+ and CD8+ peripheral blood T cells from patchy and totalis/universalis alopecia areata patients and healthy controls. TCRbeta CDR3 regions were amplified by immunoSEQ multiplex PCR using 35 Vbeta forward and 13 Jbeta reverse primers.

PBMCs were isolated by density centrifugation and stained for CD3, CD4 and CD8, after which CD4+ and CD8+ T cells were sorted on a FACSAria. Scalp biopsies and blood samples were provided by unaffected controls. V is cut by 3 bases and J by 7 bases, and the space between the germline ends is 10 bases. The germline V gene (reference sequence) provides CDR1 LNHNV and CDR2 YYDKDF. Spanning cysteine to phenylalanine, the CDR3 consists of 14 amino acids. Only the CDR3 part of the read is kept: 42 bases, read in frame from the first base. Libraries came from the immunoSEQ multiplex PCR assay. For TCR sequencing, RNA was extracted from every sample and reverse transcribed into cDNA to serve as template. SuperScript III was used for first-strand cDNA synthesis, primed with a 2:1 mix of oligo-dT and random hexamers. A synthetic immune receptor repertoire was used to measure amplification bias, and any remaining bias was corrected computationally. Turning to the authors' computational methods: Raw reads were preprocessed to remove errors, and CDR3 was defined by IMGT conventions from the conserved cysteine to phenylalanine. To get clonality, Shannon entropy was normalized by log2 of the number of productive unique TCRs and the result was subtracted from 1. Scalp TCRbeta sequences were cross-referenced with sorted blood CD4 and CD8 repertoires so that the CD4 or CD8 identity of scalp clones could be inferred. The table comes from immuneACCESS by way of TCRdb, which keeps in-frame sequences with V and J called. Part of the clones is missing from these tables; in studies checked, under half for an unresolved V gene and the rest for unknown reasons. The V and J calls and the clone size are those of that table, but D and trimming were determined from the DNA. This sample comprises over 150,000 clones, approximately 53% of them detected only once. The ten biggest clones cover roughly 5.3% of the sample.

Findings and caveats that apply to the study as a whole: Compared with normal scalp, lesional scalp had higher clonality and more expanded CD8+ clones, particularly in alopecia totalis/universalis, a pattern that suggests antigenic drive. Shared TCR sequences between patients were less evident than in mice, which may be partly attributable to HLA diversity in the patient population. Unlike mouse skin, which is dominated by gammadelta T cells, normal human skin has resident alphabeta T cells that are also sequenced, and this complicates analysis of the scalp TCR repertoire.

Recombination joined TRBV15 with TRBJ1-6; a confident D gene designation cannot be given. This clonotype was obtained from a human donor in good health. Sequenced material: CD8+ T cells sorted from blood. Here is the DNA: TGTGCCACCAGCAGCCGGACGGGGAATTCACCCCTCCACTTT. Translated, this is CATSSRTGNSPLHF.